This TCR beta chain came from a study of blood T cell repertoires in COVID-19. For the study at large: Collection of acute and convalescent COVID-19 samples took place in the United States, Italy and Spain. PBMCs, B-cell-depleted T cells, or T cells provided the cDNA or gDNA that made up the material.

As originally analysed: How many nucleated cells were present was estimated from reference gene primer amplification. Data came from immunoSEQ multiplex PCR; TCRdb stores just in-frame clones and leaves some out. V, J and clone size are taken as reported in that table, and D and trimming were inferred from the DNA itself. The profile shows fewer than 250,000 clones, roughly 81% of them singletons. The CDR3 runs 14 residues. The germline V and J ends were trimmed by 6 bases and 8 bases, with 14 bases remaining between them. Looked up from germline, CDR1 is LGHDT and CDR2 is YNNKEL (reference sequence).

The chain links TRBV3-1 (or the pseudogene TRBV3-2) to TRBJ1-6; no firm D call. Sample: peripheral blood. The TCR originated in a man between 50 and 59 years old with acute or convalescent COVID-19. The CDR3: CASREAARDSPLHF. DNA for the CDR3: TGTGCCAGCAGGGAAGCGGCACGGGATTCACCCCTCCACTTT.